The clone carrying this T cell receptor beta chain was found once. This sample was included in a study of blood T cell repertoires in COVID-19. The authors' processing: Cell counts per sample came from amplifying reference gene primers. Using immunoSEQ multiplex PCR, the repertoire was profiled, and TCRdb retains in-frame clones only, with some absent. The V and J calls and clone size are taken from that table; D and trimming were inferred from the DNA. The top ten hold 1.5% to 2% of the sample, which has hundreds of thousands of clones, about nine tenths seen once. Trimming stripped 7 bases from V and 6 bases from J, with 12 bases between. CDR1 is LNHDA and CDR2 is SQIVND in the germline V gene (reference sequence). The CDR3 has 13 residues.

This receptor was identified in a woman aged 25-40 years with COVID-19, enrolled during active disease. This chain links TRBV19 with TRBJ2-2; D not certain. Sequenced: peripheral blood. In nucleotides, the CDR3 is TGTGCCAGTACTCGTCCCTACGCCGGGGAGCTGTTTTTT. Translated: CASTRPYAGELFF.